Shown below are 20 T cell receptor beta chains from a single sample sequenced in a study of brain T cells in children with intractable seizures (dated by TCRdb to the early 2020s). The time point label for this specimen denotes: resected brain tissue, or blood drawn just prior to surgery. The library was made by the immunoSEQ multiplex PCR assay. As stored in TCRdb, this immuneACCESS dataset retains in-frame rearrangements with V and J assigned. A fraction of the clones does not appear; measured against another copy, unresolved V genes explain less than half of the discrepancy, and the remainder lacks a known reason. The sample records 95,000 to 120,000 clones, around 94% of which are singletons. Clones ranked in the top ten supply 3.8% of the sample. The source was peripheral blood, collected at surgery. The receptors stem from a boy in the first two years of life with hemimegalencephaly and intractable seizures.

The J gene is TRBJ2-1, the V gene TRBV2; 11 bases align to TRBD2. Germline-derived CDR1 and CDR2 are SNHLY and FYNNEI. This CDR3 has 14 residues. J lost 10 bases, V lost 5 bases, and 7 bases had no gene match. CDR3 DNA: TGTGCCAGCAGTCCTAGGGGACTAGCGGTGGAGCAGTTCTTC. This translates into CASSPRGLAVEQFF.

This clone was recorded once. V usage is TRBV24-1 and J usage is TRBJ2-6; 11 nucleotides agree with TRBD1. This CDR3 is built from 16 residues. Germline loops: CDR1 KGHDR, CDR2 SFDVKD. The V gene end was trimmed by 7 bases and the J gene end by 3 bases; junction bases not matched to a gene: 4. For the CDR3, the DNA is TGTGCCACCAGCCGGACAGGGGGCATTGGGGCCAACGTCCTGACTTTC. Protein: CATSRTGGIGANVLTF.

V is TRBV28 and J is TRBJ1-1, with D tentatively TRBD1 (5 bases). This CDR3 is built from 16 residues. V dropped 6 bases and J dropped 1 base, with 18 bases sitting between them. Per the germline V gene, CDR1 is MDHEN and CDR2 is SYDVKM. DNA of the CDR3: TGTGCCAGCAGGGAAGTTTATGGGGGACCGAACACTGAAGCTTTCTTT. This encodes CASREVYGGPNTEAFF.

The V gene is TRBV7-9, the J gene TRBJ2-7; TRBD1 or TRBD2 may be the D gene (5 bases each). Trimming removed 4 bases at V and 7 bases at J, with 20 bases between. Germline lookup yields CDR1 SEHNR and CDR2 FQNEAQ (reference sequence). The CDR3 contains 15 residues. The DNA of the CDR3 is TGTGCCAGCAGCTCGCCTGTAGCCGGGACCCGAGAGCAGTACTTC. This sequence encodes CASSSPVAGTREQYF.

This clone was seen only a few times. The genes are TRBV27 and TRBJ1-3; D uncertain. Trimming left V 6 bases short and J 4 bases short, with 13 bases between. Germline V CDR1 and CDR2: MNHEY, SMNVEV (reference sequence). CDR3 size: 14 residues. CDR3 nucleotides: TGTGCCAGCAGCCGGACGGTCATAGGAAACACCATATATTTT. As protein: CASSRTVIGNTIYF.

This rearrangement joins TRBV28 to TRBJ1-4; D gene ambiguous. Germline CDR1 is MDHEN and CDR2 is SYDVKM. This CDR3 is 14 amino acids long. Trimming stripped 1 base from V and 0 bases from J, with 3 bases between. CDR3 bases: TGTGCCAGCAGTTTATACACAACTAATGAAAAACTGTTTTTT. Protein: CASSLYTTNEKLFF.

The V and J genes are TRBV5-5 and TRBJ2-1, with no clear D. Trimming shortened V by 3 bases and J by 0 bases, and 7 bases separated the two germline ends. The CDR3 spans 14 residues. Germline lookup yields CDR1 SGHKS and CDR2 YYEKEE (reference sequence). CDR3 sequence reads: CASSSQSSYNEQFF. CDR3 in DNA: TGTGCCAGCAGCTCACAGAGCTCCTACAATGAGCAGTTCTTC.

The chain uses TRBV6-5 and TRBJ2-7, with a tentative D call TRBD1 (6 bases). Germline V gives CDR1 MNHEY, CDR2 SVGAGI. Trimming removed 7 bases at V and 7 bases at J, with 14 bases between. The CDR3 sequence is 12 residues long. CDR3 DNA sequence: TGTGCCAGCACCGCTCAGGGGCATGAGCAGTACTTC. Translating it yields CASTAQGHEQYF.

CDR3 nucleotide sequence: TGTGCCAGCAGCCCCCCGGTGGGACAGGGTAAGATTTCGAACACCGGGGAGCTGTTTTTT. Translated, it gives CASSPPVGQGKISNTGELFF. The chain combines TRBV21-1 with TRBJ2-2; TRBD1 reflects the table's D call only, with no check against the DNA. TRBV21-1 is a listed pseudogene. The CDR3 covers 20 residues.

V is TRBV10-1 and J is TRBJ2-2; 11 nucleotides line up with TRBD2. Trimming at V came to 5 bases and at J to 8 bases, leaving 25 bases not matched to a gene. This CDR3 contains 21 residues. CDR1 and CDR2 from the germline V gene are WNHNN and SYGVQD (reference sequence). The CDR3 spells CASSSQGQGAPLTSGSGELFF. The CDR3 DNA reads as TGCGCCAGCAGTTCACAAGGACAGGGAGCACCCCTTACTAGCGGGAGTGGGGAGCTGTTTTTT.

This chain connects TRBV19 to TRBJ1-3, with D hard to call. CDR1 is LNHDA, CDR2 SQIVND, per germline (reference sequence). The CDR3 covers 15 residues. Trimming took 11 bases from V and 0 from J, leaving 17 bases between them. The CDR3 reads CAAGGHMGSGNTIYF. The CDR3 bases are TGTGCCGCGGGAGGGCACATGGGCTCTGGAAACACCATATATTTT.

The chain recombines TRBV6-1 with TRBJ2-1, with D possibly being TRBD1 or TRBD2 (6 bases each). Trimming shortened V by 3 bases and J by 3 bases, and 18 bases separated the two germline ends. The CDR3 is 17 residues long. From germline, CDR1 is MNHNS and CDR2 SASEGT. The CDR3 sequence: CASSDRGPWRDYNEQFF. The DNA of the CDR3 is TGTGCCAGCAGTGACAGGGGTCCTTGGCGGGACTACAATGAGCAGTTCTTC.

The genes are TRBV2 and TRBJ2-7; D remains unclear. V lost 7 bases and J 4 bases, leaving 8 bases between the germline ends. Germline assignment: CDR1 SNHLY and CDR2 FYNNEI. The length of the CDR3 is 11 residues. Here the CDR3 DNA reads TGTGCCAGCAAAACGGTGTACGAGCAGTACTTC. Its protein product is CASKTVYEQYF.

V usage is TRBV5-4 and J usage is TRBJ2-2; 7 bases agree with TRBD2. The germline gives CDR1 SGHNT, CDR2 YYREEE (reference sequence). Trimming cost V 4 bases and J 3 bases; bases outside gene matches: 3. CDR3 length equals 14 residues. The CDR3 region is CASSRGRDTGELFF. CDR3 coding DNA: TGTGCCAGCAGCCGGGGGAGGGACACCGGGGAGCTGTTTTTT.

This rearrangement joins TRBV4-2 to TRBJ2-1; 8 bases align to TRBD2. V shed 3 bases, J shed 9 bases, and the junction held 16 bases outside the gene matches. Germline V lookup: CDR1 LGHNA, CDR2 YNFKEQ. The CDR3 sequence is 17 residues long. The CDR3, as DNA: TGTGCCAGCAGCCACGCTAAAACCGGGACTAGGAGGCCTGAGCAGTTCTTC. It yields the protein CASSHAKTGTRRPEQFF.

The genes are TRBV5-5 and TRBJ1-1; D unclear. The germline CDR1 and CDR2 sequences are SGHKS and YYEKEE (reference sequence). With 4 bases removed from V and 3 bases from J, the gap between germline ends came to 10 bases. The CDR3 covers 13 residues. The CDR3, as DNA: TGTGCCAGCAGCCTCGGAGGAGACACTGAAGCTTTCTTT. As protein: CASSLGGDTEAFF.

The J gene is TRBJ1-5, the V gene TRBV28; no clear D. V was pared by 10 bases and J by 0 bases, with 10 bases between. CDR1 is MDHEN, CDR2 SYDVKM, per germline. This CDR3 spans 13 amino acids. The CDR3 sequence: CATQPNSNQPQHF. CDR3 DNA sequence: TGTGCCACCCAACCTAATAGCAATCAGCCCCAGCATTTT.

This CDR3 is CAWTAGTSIYEQYF. In nucleotides, the CDR3 is TGTGCCTGGACTGCCGGAACTAGTATCTACGAGCAGTACTTC. V is TRBV30 and J is TRBJ2-7; TRBD2 might be the D (5 bases). The germline V gene encodes CDR1 GTSNPN and CDR2 SVGIG (reference sequence). The CDR3 runs 14 residues. V shed 4 bases and J shed 3 bases, with 16 bases lying between them.

The J gene is TRBJ2-1, the V gene TRBV9; 13 bases fit TRBD2. The CDR3 extends over 19 amino acids. V shed 3 bases, J shed 0 bases, and the junction held 9 bases outside the gene matches. Germline V gene sequence: CDR1 SGDLS, CDR2 YYNGEE. The CDR3 here is CASSDPGLAGPSSYNEQFF. The CDR3 DNA follows: TGTGCCAGCAGCGACCCGGGACTAGCGGGGCCAAGCTCCTACAATGAGCAGTTCTTC.

The chain employs TRBV9 and TRBJ2-1; D may match TRBD1 or TRBD2 (5 bases each). The CDR3 loop spans 15 amino acids. The V gene's germline CDR1 is SGDLS and CDR2 YYNGEE. Between the trimmed V and J ends, which lost 4 bases and 7 bases, there was a span of 18 bases. The CDR3 DNA sequence: TGTGCCAGCAGCCCTCGGGACCTTCGGGCGAATGAGCAGTTCTTC. Protein product: CASSPRDLRANEQFF.